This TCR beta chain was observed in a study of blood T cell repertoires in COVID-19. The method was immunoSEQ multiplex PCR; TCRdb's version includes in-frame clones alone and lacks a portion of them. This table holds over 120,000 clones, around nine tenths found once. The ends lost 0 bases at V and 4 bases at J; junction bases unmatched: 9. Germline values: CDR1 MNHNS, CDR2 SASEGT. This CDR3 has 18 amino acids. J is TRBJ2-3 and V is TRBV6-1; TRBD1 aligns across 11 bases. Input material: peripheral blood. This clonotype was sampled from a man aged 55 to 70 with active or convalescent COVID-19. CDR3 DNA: TGTGCCAGCAGTGAAGCCGGATGGGGGACAGGGGGGGCAGATACGCAGTATTTT. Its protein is CASSEAGWGTGGADTQYF.